This T cell receptor beta chain was sequenced for a study of blood T cell repertoires in COVID-19 (dated by TCRdb to 2020 to 2021). Background for the entire study: Samples covering the acute and convalescent phases of COVID-19 were provided by collaborators in the United States, Italy and Spain. The prospective study material was composed of cDNA or gDNA derived from T cells, B-cell-depleted T cells, or PBMCs. The dataset comprised deeply sampled blood TCRbeta repertoires from subjects exposed to, actively infected with, or recovered from COVID-19. The repertoires were released in a freely available public database intended as a resource for research on the immune response to SARS-CoV-2. Samples came from the ongoing ImmuneRACE study (first 160 participants) plus 1,254 subjects from 6 global collaborators. Nearly every sample came with metadata listing a de-identified subject ID, COVID-19 status, age in years and sex. Where available, HLA class I and class II types were obtained from metadata supplied by the sample provider rather than from assay-based typing. Overall study results and their limits: Clinical and demographic metadata were provided uncurated, with the amount varying by source and participant.

TCRbeta CDR3 regions were amplified from genomic DNA by means of the immunoSEQ Assay, a bias-controlled multiplex PCR. In the paper's pipeline: Nucleated cell counts per sample were estimated from amplification of reference gene primers within the assay. To quantify the absolute abundance of each unique TCRbeta CDR3 rearrangement, sequence reads were collapsed and filtered. Productive Simpson clonality was computed per sample as the square root of Simpson's diversity index over productive rearrangements. Sourced from immuneACCESS, this table was stored by TCRdb with only in-frame sequences that have V and J called. A share of the clones is absent; for the studies checked, an unresolved V gene accounts for under half, and the remainder has no known explanation. V and J calls and clone size are copied from that table; D and trimming were computed from the DNA. The sample table lists around 210,000 clones, approximately 90% of them with a count of one. The ten largest clones capture about 18% of the sample.

At one collaborating source in Seattle, patients were enrolled during active infection and were followed longitudinally through the course of disease. Whole blood was collected in K2EDTA tubes by collaborating institutions according to the institutions' own protocols. Collaborator samples were shipped for TCRbeta analysis as frozen whole blood, isolated PBMCs, or DNA extracted from either sample type. In regard to this clone: Its antigen target is currently unknown. No much larger clonotype is one base removed from it; base qualities were not supplied.

Trimming costs V 0 bases and J 4 bases, and their ends lie 7 bases apart. From its cysteine to its phenylalanine, the CDR3 spans 15 amino acids. The sequence is cut down to CDR3 DNA, 45 bases in frame from base 1. As encoded in the germline V gene (reference sequence), CDR1 is MNHEY while CDR2 is SMNVEV. Sequencing input: peripheral blood. This clonotype originated in a man aged 50 to 60 with COVID-19, enrolled during active disease. Recombination connected TRBV27 to TRBJ1-6; no D segment can be confidently identified. The bases read TGTGCCAGCAGTTTATCTGGCAGGTATAATTCACCCCTCCACTTT. This gives the protein CASSLSGRYNSPLHF.